The 15 T cell receptor beta chains presented below share a single source sample, sequenced in a study of blood T cell repertoires in COVID-19. TCRdb's table, derived via immunoSEQ multiplex PCR, lists solely in-frame clones and lacks some. The sample consists of around 80,000 clones, approximately 80% of them appearing once. Sample: peripheral blood. These receptors all stem from an elderly woman with active or convalescent COVID-19.

J is TRBJ2-5 and V is TRBV7-8; 11 bases are a match to TRBD2. The trim removed 5 bases at V and 7 bases at J, leaving 3 bases unmatched. The V gene's germline CDR1 is SGHVS and CDR2 FQNEAQ. The CDR3 sequence is 13 residues long. The CDR3 region is CASSRLAGWTQYF. CDR3 DNA: TGTGCCAGCAGCCGACTAGCGGGGTGGACCCAGTACTTC.

The chain is built from TRBV6-5 and TRBJ1-6; tentatively, D is TRBD1 (6 bases). Trimming stripped 11 bases from V and 10 bases from J, with 18 bases between. The CDR3 length is 13 residues. Germline lookup yields CDR1 MNHEY and CDR2 SVGAGI. The DNA for the CDR3 is TGTGCCGGTTGGACAGAACTTCGCTCACCCCTCCACTTT. As protein: CAGWTELRSPLHF.

The chain carries TRBV5-6 and TRBJ1-1; no reliable D call. Germline V gene lookup returns CDR1 SGHDT and CDR2 YYEEEE. The CDR3 contains 13 residues. Trimming cost V 6 bases and J 2 bases, with 11 bases left between them. The CDR3 sequence: CASNGFRNTEAFF. The CDR3 DNA reads TGTGCCAGCAACGGGTTTAGAAACACTGAAGCTTTCTTT.

The chain joins TRBV7-2 to TRBJ1-4; D uncertain. This CDR3 region has 15 residues. V was pared by 0 bases and J by 7 bases, with 12 bases between. Looked up from germline, CDR1 is SGHTA and CDR2 is FQGNSA. CDR3 protein: CASSLAAGVGEKLFF. The CDR3 region has the DNA TGTGCCAGCAGCTTAGCGGCCGGGGTTGGTGAAAAACTGTTTTTT.

The rearrangement links TRBV7-9 to TRBJ2-1; TRBD2 agrees at 7 bases. Trimming took 4 bases from V and 4 from J; bases not matched to a gene: 7. The germline V gene has CDR1 SEHNR and CDR2 FQNEAQ (reference sequence). The CDR3 consists of 15 residues. CDR3 protein: CASSSTSGTYNEQFF. In nucleotides, the CDR3 is TGTGCCAGCAGCTCAACAAGCGGGACTTACAATGAGCAGTTCTTC.

This clone was counted a few times. The chain is built from TRBV7-2 and TRBJ1-2; TRBD1 might be the D (6 bases). This CDR3 contains 14 residues. V lost 7 bases and J lost 4, with 16 bases in between. In germline, CDR1 is SGHTA, CDR2 FQGNSA. DNA for the CDR3: TGTGCCAGCACACCTACAGGGCCGATCTATGGCTACACCTTC. Protein product: CASTPTGPIYGYTF. Looking up the rest from reference TRBV7-2 and TRBJ1-2 gives the full variable domain: GAGVSQSPSNKVTEKGKDVELRCDPISGHTALYWYRQSLGQGLEFLIYFQGNSAPDKSGLPSDRFSAERTGGSVSTLTIQRTQQEDSAVYLCASTPTGPIYGYTFGSGTRLTVV.

This clone was seen only once. This chain joins TRBV19 and TRBJ1-5, with 10 bases matching TRBD1. Germline CDR1 is LNHDA and CDR2 is SQIVND (reference sequence). The junction had 5 bases not matched to a gene; V was cut back by 5 bases and J by 1 base. CDR3 size: 16 residues. CDR3 residues: CASSPGQGISNQPQHF. The CDR3 DNA follows: TGTGCCAGTAGTCCGGGACAGGGGATCAGCAATCAGCCCCAGCATTTT.

The J gene is TRBJ1-6, the V gene TRBV3-1 (or the pseudogene TRBV3-2); TRBD1 agrees at 7 bases. Germline loops: CDR1 LGHDT, CDR2 YNNKEL (reference sequence). The trim removed 0 bases at V and 7 bases at J, leaving 12 bases unmatched. The CDR3 contains 18 residues. The DNA of the CDR3 is TGTGCCAGCAGCCAAGAAGGGGTCAGACAGGGACTCAATTCACCCCTCCACTTT. Protein: CASSQEGVRQGLNSPLHF.

This chain joins TRBV11-2 and TRBJ2-2; D not resolved. The germline V gene encodes CDR1 SGHAT and CDR2 FQNNGV. Trimming pared 3 bases from V and 0 bases from J, leaving 5 bases between. The CDR3 consists of 14 residues. In DNA, the CDR3 is TGTGCCAGCAGCTTGCCAGCGAACACCGGGGAGCTGTTTTTT. Translating gives CASSLPANTGELFF.

This clone was seen many times. The gene calls are TRBV4-3 and TRBJ1-4; TRBD1 is a possible D gene (5 bases). Germline V gene data show CDR1 as LGHNA and CDR2 as YSLEER. Trimming pared 0 bases from V and 0 bases from J, leaving 17 bases between. This CDR3 has 19 residues. The CDR3 sequence: CASSQDSRQMITTNEKLFF. CDR3 in DNA: TGCGCCAGCAGCCAAGATTCGAGACAGATGATAACAACTAATGAAAAACTGTTTTTT.

This clone was recorded a few times. V and J are TRBV7-2 and TRBJ1-3, with D unclear. CDR3 size: 15 residues. V was pared by 1 base and J by 4 bases, with 11 bases between. The germline CDR1 and CDR2 sequences are SGHTA and FQGNSA. The CDR3 loop reads CASSLDVSRGNTIYF. CDR3 coding DNA: TGTGCCAGCAGCTTAGATGTGTCGCGGGGAAACACCATATATTTT.

CDR3 coding DNA: TGTGCCAGCAGCGGTGGACTAACCGAATCCTACGAGCAGTACTTC. Its translation: CASSGGLTESYEQYF. The chain combines TRBV5-4 with TRBJ2-7, with D perhaps matching TRBD2 (6 bases). CDR3 length: 15 amino acids. Trimming stripped 4 bases from V and 1 base from J, with 15 bases between. Germline V gene sequence: CDR1 SGHNT, CDR2 YYREEE (reference sequence). The full variable domain, its missing parts supplied by reference TRBV5-4 and TRBJ2-7, is ETGVTQSPTHLIKTRGQQVTLRCSSQSGHNTVSWYQQALGQGPQFIFQYYREEENGRGNFPPRFSGLQFPNYSSELNVNALELDDSALYLCASSGGLTESYEQYFGPGTRLTVT.

The CDR3 loop is CASSQLGGTGELFF. In DNA, the CDR3 is TGTGCCAGCAGCCAACTCGGGGGCACCGGGGAGCTGTTTTTT. The rearrangement joins TRBV7-2 to TRBJ2-2; tentative D call: TRBD2 (6 bases). The CDR3 contains 14 residues. Per the germline V gene, CDR1 is SGHTA and CDR2 is FQGNSA. Trimming shortened V by 5 bases and J by 4 bases, and 11 bases separated the two germline ends. The full variable domain, in which reference TRBV7-2 and TRBJ2-2 provide the parts outside the CDR3, is GAGVSQSPSNKVTEKGKDVELRCDPISGHTALYWYRQSLGQGLEFLIYFQGNSAPDKSGLPSDRFSAERTGGSVSTLTIQRTQQEDSAVYLCASSQLGGTGELFFGEGSRLTVL.

V and J are TRBV24-1 and TRBJ1-2, with D possibly TRBD1 on 6 matching bases. Germline V gives CDR1 KGHDR, CDR2 SFDVKD. Trimming took off 0 bases at V and 4 bases at J, with 8 bases between the two ends. The CDR3 spans 14 residues. The CDR3 DNA reads as TGTGCCACCAGTGATTTGCAGGGGACCTATGGCTACACCTTC. Translation: CATSDLQGTYGYTF.

This clone was seen only a few times. This sequence joins TRBV5-6 and TRBJ2-4, with 8 nucleotides matching TRBD1. Germline CDR1 SGHDT, CDR2 YYEEEE. This CDR3 has 15 amino acids. After removal of 5 bases from V and 4 bases from J, the junction contained 8 bases not matched to a gene. The CDR3 spells CASSSQGAGKNIQYF. The DNA for the CDR3 is TGTGCCAGCAGTTCTCAGGGGGCAGGGAAAAACATTCAGTACTTC. Full variable domain (outside the CDR3, taken from reference TRBV5-6 and TRBJ2-4): DAGVTQSPTHLIKTRGQQVTLRCSPKSGHDTVSWYQQALGQGPQFIFQYYEEEERQRGNFPDRFSGHQFPNYSSELNVNALLLGDSALYLCASSSQGAGKNIQYFGAGTRLSVL.